The 9 T cell receptor beta chains presented below share a single source sample, sequenced in a study of control samples from healthy donors and cancer patients. Repertoires were generated with immunoSEQ multiplex PCR, while TCRdb's copy carries only in-frame clones and drops some. Among fewer than 2,000 clones listed, around 79% were seen once. The sequencing input was formalin-fixed, paraffin-embedded tissue. The receptors derive from a female donor with lung cancer.

V usage is TRBV19 and J usage is TRBJ2-1, with TRBD1 matching 9 bases. Germline CDR1 reads LNHDA; CDR2 reads SQIVND (reference sequence). With V trimmed by 8 bases and J by 5 bases, 10 bases remained unmatched. This CDR3 has 15 residues. This chain's CDR3 is CASGGQGGVDNEQFF. Here the CDR3 DNA reads TGTGCCAGTGGGGGACAGGGTGGTGTGGACAATGAGCAGTTCTTC.

CDR3 DNA sequence: TGTGCCAGCCGGAGGGCGGACCCGATCTACGAGCAGTACTTC. It yields the protein CASRRADPIYEQYF. This chain joins TRBV28 and TRBJ2-7, with D perhaps TRBD2 (6 bases). CDR1 is MDHEN, CDR2 SYDVKM, per germline. There are 14 residues in the CDR3. V lost 8 bases and J lost 3, with 17 bases in between.

The chain is built from TRBV5-1 and TRBJ1-6, with no clear D. The germline CDR1 and CDR2 sequences are SGHRS and YFSETQ. There are 16 residues in the CDR3. Trimming shortened V by 0 bases and J by 0 bases, and 7 bases separated the two germline ends. The CDR3: CASSLGLNSYNSPLHF. CDR3 nucleotides: TGCGCCAGCAGCTTGGGTCTGAACTCCTATAATTCACCCCTCCACTTT.

The chain joins TRBV7-2 to TRBJ1-2; a possible D gene is TRBD1 (6 bases). Germline V gene data show CDR1 as SGHTA and CDR2 as FQGNSA. Trimming shortened V by 1 base and J by 7 bases, and 13 bases separated the two germline ends. This CDR3 contains 14 residues. CDR3 nucleotides: TGTGCCAGCAGCTTAGGCAGGGGCACGTTTGGCTACACCTTC. This encodes CASSLGRGTFGYTF.

The rearrangement joins TRBV18 to TRBJ2-7; 8 positions match TRBD1. Germline V gene sequence: CDR1 KGHSH, CDR2 LQKENI. The CDR3 has 17 residues. V lost 5 bases to trimming and J lost 2 bases; unmatched junction nucleotides: 14. In DNA form, the CDR3 reads TGTGCCAGCTCATCCAAGCTTTATGAACAGGGGGCCTACGAGCAGTACTTC. This encodes CASSSKLYEQGAYEQYF.

This clone was recorded a few times. The rearrangement uses TRBV2 and TRBJ2-5, with 7 bases identical to TRBD2. The CDR3 runs 14 residues. With 4 bases clipped from V and 3 bases from J, the junction kept 5 bases outside the gene matches. Germline assignment: CDR1 SNHLY and CDR2 FYNNEI. The CDR3 is CASSGLAGEETQYF. CDR3 DNA: TGTGCCAGCAGTGGTCTGGCGGGGGAAGAGACCCAGTACTTC.

The chain recombines TRBV3-1 (or the pseudogene TRBV3-2) with TRBJ1-6; no reliable D call. CDR1 is LGHDT, CDR2 YNNKEL, per germline (reference sequence). This CDR3 has 12 amino acids. V shed 0 bases and J shed 10 bases, with 4 bases lying between them. The CDR3 reads CASSQDASPLHF. The DNA for the CDR3 is TGTGCCAGCAGCCAAGACGCCTCACCCCTCCACTTT.

The J gene is TRBJ2-2, the V gene TRBV5-4, with 8 bases fitting TRBD2. CDR1 is SGHNT and CDR2 is YYREEE in the germline V gene (reference sequence). The junction had 7 bases not matched to a gene; V was cut back by 6 bases and J by 3 bases. This CDR3 comprises 15 residues. The CDR3 sequence: CASTPGGPHTGELFF. DNA for the CDR3: TGTGCCAGCACCCCGGGGGGGCCTCACACCGGGGAGCTGTTTTTT.

The chain is built from TRBV3-1 (or the pseudogene TRBV3-2) and TRBJ1-2; D call uncertain. The ends were cut back, 1 base at V and 4 bases at J, with 16 bases in the middle. CDR1 LGHDT and CDR2 YNNKEL come from the germline V gene (reference sequence). The CDR3 contains 16 residues. CDR3 protein: CASSQGLRVGSYGYTF. The CDR3 DNA follows: TGTGCCAGCAGCCAAGGTCTCCGGGTGGGTAGCTATGGCTACACCTTC.